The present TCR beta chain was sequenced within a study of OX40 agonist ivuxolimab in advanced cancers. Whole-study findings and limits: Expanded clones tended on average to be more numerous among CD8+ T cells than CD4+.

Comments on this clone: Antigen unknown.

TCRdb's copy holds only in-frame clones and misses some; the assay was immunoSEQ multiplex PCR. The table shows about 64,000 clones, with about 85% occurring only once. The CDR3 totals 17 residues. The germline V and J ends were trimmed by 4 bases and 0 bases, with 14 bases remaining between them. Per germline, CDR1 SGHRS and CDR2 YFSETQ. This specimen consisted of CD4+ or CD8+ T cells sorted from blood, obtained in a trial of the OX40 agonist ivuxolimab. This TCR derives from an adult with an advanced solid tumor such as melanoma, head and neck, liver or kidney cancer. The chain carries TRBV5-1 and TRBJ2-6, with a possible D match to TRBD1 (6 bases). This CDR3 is CASSGTTGFSGANVLTF. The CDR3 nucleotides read TGCGCCAGCAGCGGGACAACGGGATTCTCTGGGGCCAACGTCCTGACTTTC.